The 5 T cell receptor delta chains reported below all come from one sample, sequenced in a study of gamma-delta T cells after stem cell transplantation. TCRdb fed the RT-PCR reads into CATT to redo clone calling. This table holds over a thousand delta-chain clones, around 6% found once. Material for sequencing was gamma-delta T cells. These receptors were obtained from a human donor. It is not recorded whose cells these are; they may come from a transplant donor.

In DNA, the CDR3 is TGTGCCTGTGAGGGGATGGGAGCCACCACCGATAAACTCATCTTT. Translating gives CACEGMGATTDKLIF. This sequence joins TRDV2 and TRDJ1, with D tentatively TRDD3 (6 bases). Germline CDR1 is GEAIGNYY and CDR2 is EKD. The germline V and J ends were trimmed by 4 bases and 1 base, with 15 bases remaining between them. CDR3 size: 15 residues.

This clone was counted between two and nine times. The protein recorded in TCRdb matches a much larger clone and deviates from this DNA's translation at residue 8, suggesting a read error; the protein here is obtained by translating the DNA. CDR3 amino acids: CACDPLGPHTDKLIF. CDR3 DNA: TGTGCCTGTGACCCGCTGGGGCCCCACACCGATAAACTCATCTTT. This sequence joins TRDV2 and TRDJ1; D might be TRDD3 (6 bases). Trimming pared 3 bases from V and 0 bases from J, leaving 13 bases between. The CDR3 is 15 amino acids. Germline CDR1 reads GEAIGNYY; CDR2 reads EKD.

This clone was counted a few times. The V gene is TRDV2, the J gene TRDJ1; the match to TRDD3 covers 8 bases. The germline V gene encodes CDR1 GEAIGNYY and CDR2 EKD. The CDR3 length is 15 residues. V gave up 4 bases and J gave up 0 bases; unmatched junction bases: 6. CDR3 bases: TGTGCCTGTGAAGCCCTGGGGGACTACACCGATAAACTCATCTTT. As protein: CACEALGDYTDKLIF.

Note on this clone: A read error is the likely source, as a far larger clone sits one nucleotide away. Other DNA sequences in the same sample also yield this CDR3. J is TRDJ3 and V is TRDV2, with TRDD3 identical over 9 bases. Germline V CDR1 and CDR2: GEAIGNYY, EKD. The CDR3 has 22 residues. Trimming removed 4 bases from V and 1 base from J; junction bases left unmatched: 19. The DNA for the CDR3 is TGTGCCTGTGATGTTACTGGGGGAGGTTATGAGGAATCATCCTGGGACACCCGACAGATGTTTTTC. This translates into CACDVTGGGYEESSWDTRQMFF.

By frequency in the sample, this clone is medium-sized (0.01 to 0.1%). This may come from a read error, since a much larger clone is one base off. The chain employs TRDV2 and TRDJ1; TRDD3 might be the D (6 bases). This CDR3 region has 16 residues. Trimming left V 0 bases short and J 4 bases short, with 17 bases between. Per the germline V gene, CDR1 is GEAIGNYY and CDR2 is EKD. CDR3 region: CACDTLGPGAHDKLIF. The CDR3 DNA sequence: TGTGCCTGTGACACCCTGGGGCCGGGGGCCCACGATAAACTCATCTTT.